This record covers a single T cell receptor beta chain. Its antigen is unidentified. This specimen comes from a study of cytomegalovirus exposure and HLA in healthy donors. At the time of sampling, donors were nominally healthy, though unrecorded immune exposures were likely. This PCR relied on a set of 60 Vbeta primers and 13 Jbeta primers. Libraries were prepared by immunoSEQ multiplex PCR; TCRdb keeps only in-frame clonotypes and omits some of them. Altogether 200,000 to 250,000 clones are present, 60% to 85% being singletons, with the ten largest covering 15% to 19%. V trimming: 4 bases; J trimming: 0 bases; junction bases outside the gene matches: 6. Germline CDR1 is SGDLS and CDR2 is YYNGEE. The CDR3 is made up of 17 amino acids. The study, taken as a whole, reports: Some V segments, TRBV6-2 and TRBV6-3 among them, were indistinguishable and were therefore excluded.

This TCR derives from a man aged 35-49 years in good health and CMV-seronegative. V gene TRBV9 combines with J gene TRBJ1-6, with 8 bases fitting TRBD1. Sequenced: PBMCs. CDR3 residues: CASSPGTGSSYNSPLHF. The CDR3 DNA sequence: TGTGCCAGCAGCCCGGGGACAGGAAGCTCCTATAATTCACCCCTCCACTTT.